Presented here are 10 T cell receptor beta chains from one specimen sequenced in a study of response to subunit inactivated influenza vaccine. MiXCR, run by TCRdb on the RT-PCR reads, gives a single entry per CDR3 protein. The sample includes under 850,000 distinct CDR3 sequences, less than 20% of them seen just once. The starting material was PBMCs from blood, obtained around 5 days after vaccination. The receptors derive from a man over 45 who received an inactivated influenza vaccine.

This rearrangement joins TRBV7-6 to TRBJ2-1, with no clear D. The CDR3 spans 14 residues. Trimming left V 4 bases short and J 2 bases short, with 9 bases between. Germline assignment: CDR1 SGHVS and CDR2 FNYEAQ. The CDR3 spells CASSSYSAYNEQFF. Written as DNA, the CDR3 is TGTGCCAGCAGCTCCTACTCTGCCTACAATGAGCAGTTCTTC.

J is TRBJ1-2 and V is TRBV6-2 or TRBV6-3, with TRBD1 matching over 7 bases. Germline lookup yields CDR1 MNHEY and CDR2 SVGEGT. The CDR3 extends over 12 amino acids. The trim removed 7 bases at V and 4 bases at J, leaving 3 bases unmatched. The DNA of the CDR3 is TGTGCCAGCACTCGGGACAGCTATGGCTACACCTTC. Translation gives CASTRDSYGYTF.

This sequence joins TRBV20-1 and TRBJ2-7; a possible D gene is TRBD1 (6 bases). The CDR3 runs to 14 residues. Deletions cut 2 bases from V and 3 bases from J, with 14 bases between. Germline CDR1 is DFQATT and CDR2 is SNEGSKA (reference sequence). CDR3 protein: CSARIRPGVYEQYF. The CDR3, as DNA: TGCAGTGCTAGAATAAGGCCAGGGGTCTACGAGCAGTACTTC.

This clonotype was detected a few times. The chain recombines TRBV5-5 with TRBJ1-6; D is unresolved. This CDR3 has 14 amino acids. Germline CDR1 is SGHKS and CDR2 is YYEKEE (reference sequence). With 3 bases removed from V and 7 bases from J, the gap between germline ends came to 11 bases. In DNA form, the CDR3 reads TGTGCCAGCAGCTCGTCCAGGACGAATTCACCCCTCCACTTT. Translation: CASSSSRTNSPLHF.

This clonotype was seen at least ten times. The V call is TRBV24-1, the J call TRBJ1-2; tentatively, D is TRBD1 (5 bases). CDR1 is KGHDR, CDR2 SFDVKD, per germline. The CDR3 sequence is 13 residues long. Trimming shortened V by 0 bases and J by 8 bases, and 9 bases separated the two germline ends. CDR3 loop: CATSDLPGLGYTF. CDR3 nucleotide sequence: TGTGCCACCAGTGATTTGCCGGGGCTGGGCTACACCTTC.

This clonotype showed up just a few times. The chain is built from TRBV10-3 and TRBJ2-7; 7 bases are shared with TRBD1. Germline V CDR1 and CDR2: ENHRY, SYGVKD. CDR3 length: 12 amino acids. V shed 10 bases and J 1 base; nucleotides not matched to a gene: 4. The chain's CDR3 is CATRTGSYEQYF. The DNA for the CDR3 is TGTGCCACCAGGACAGGATCCTACGAGCAGTACTTC.

This chain uses TRBV6-1 with TRBJ2-3; weak D call: TRBD2 (5 bases). V lost 8 bases to trimming and J lost 1 base, with 13 bases between them. The CDR3 spans 14 residues. Germline values: CDR1 MNHNS, CDR2 SASEGT. CDR3 in DNA: TGTGCCAGCGCTTGGGGAGCCGGCACAGATACGCAGTATTTT. This encodes CASAWGAGTDTQYF.

The V and J genes are TRBV20-1 and TRBJ2-7; 7 bases line up with TRBD1. The J segment lost 2 bases and the V segment lost 2 bases, leaving 6 bases of the junction unmatched. The CDR3 is 14 amino acids. Germline V lookup: CDR1 DFQATT, CDR2 SNEGSKA (reference sequence). CDR3 DNA sequence: TGCAGTGCTAGAATGGGGACAGCGACCTACGAGCAGTACTTC. It translates to CSARMGTATYEQYF.

This clonotype was seen many times. The chain recombines TRBV12-3 or TRBV12-4 with TRBJ2-7; no reliable D call. Trimming took off 6 bases at V and 3 bases at J, with 12 bases between the two ends. The CDR3 totals 13 residues. In DNA form, the CDR3 reads TGTGCCAGCAGCCGGACGGAGAACTACGAGCAGTACTTC. This sequence encodes CASSRTENYEQYF.

CDR3 amino acids: CASSPPRTVTYEQYF. The CDR3 DNA reads TGTGCCAGCAGCCCGCCCCGGACAGTTACCTACGAGCAGTACTTC. V usage is TRBV3-1 and J usage is TRBJ2-7; weak D call: TRBD1 (6 bases). The germline V and J ends were trimmed by 4 bases and 2 bases, with 15 bases remaining between them. Germline V gives CDR1 LGHDT, CDR2 YNNKEL (reference sequence). This CDR3 has 15 amino acids.